The next 20 T cell receptor beta chains were all read from a single sample in a study of PD-L1 blockade in urothelial cancer. The method was immunoSEQ multiplex PCR; TCRdb's version includes in-frame clones alone and lacks a portion of them. The sample includes about 88,000 clones, 90% of them seen just once. This specimen was PBMCs, taken around atezolizumab (anti-PD-L1) treatment. The receptors stem from a man between 60 and 75 years old with urothelial cancer.

V and J are TRBV6-1 and TRBJ2-1; D is unclear. The ends were cut back, 6 bases at V and 0 bases at J, with 12 bases in the middle. CDR1 MNHNS and CDR2 SASEGT come from the germline V gene. The CDR3 length is 15 residues. CDR3 residues: CASSVISSSYNEQFF. For the CDR3, the DNA is TGTGCCAGCAGCGTCATCTCCAGCTCCTACAATGAGCAGTTCTTC.

The CDR3 coding sequence is TGTGCCAGCAGTCTAATAAGGGAGGTCACTGAAGCTTTCTTT. Protein product: CASSLIREVTEAFF. The genes are TRBV6-1 and TRBJ1-1, with no clear D. The V end lost 5 bases, the J end lost 4 bases, and 14 bases lay between the germline ends. The V gene's germline CDR1 is MNHNS and CDR2 SASEGT. The CDR3 runs 14 residues.

This clone came up once. V is TRBV2 and J is TRBJ2-7; no clear D. V shed 3 bases and J shed 3 bases, with 9 bases lying between them. There are 13 residues in the CDR3. The germline CDR1 and CDR2 sequences are SNHLY and FYNNEI. CDR3 sequence (DNA): TGTGCCAGCAGTGAGGGCCCCGACTACGAGCAGTACTTC. Translated, it gives CASSEGPDYEQYF.

The rearrangement links TRBV5-1 to TRBJ2-5, with 8 bases matching TRBD2. Germline assignment: CDR1 SGHRS and CDR2 YFSETQ. The CDR3 has 15 amino acids. V lost 0 bases to trimming and J lost 1 base; unmatched junction nucleotides: 2. The DNA of the CDR3 is TGCGCCAGCAGCTTGGGTAGCGGGGTCCAAGAGACCCAGTACTTC. Encoded protein: CASSLGSGVQETQYF.

The chain is built from TRBV15 and TRBJ2-4; the D gene is possibly TRBD2 (5 bases). In germline, CDR1 is LNHNV, CDR2 YYDKDF (reference sequence). V shed 2 bases and J shed 8 bases, with 13 bases lying between them. This CDR3 spans 14 amino acids. The CDR3 sequence is CATSRSPVGDIQYF. The DNA for the CDR3 is TGTGCCACCAGCAGATCTCCTGTCGGGGACATTCAGTACTTC.

The chain carries TRBV9 and TRBJ2-2; 7 bases agree with TRBD2. V lost 4 bases, J lost 0 bases, and 6 bases stayed unmatched. The CDR3 covers 16 residues. CDR1 and CDR2 from the germline V gene are SGDLS and YYNGEE. CDR3 in DNA: TGTGCCAGCAGCTTCCGGGGGGACCCGAACACCGGGGAGCTGTTTTTT. This translates into CASSFRGDPNTGELFF.

The V call is TRBV18, the J call TRBJ2-7; the D gene is possibly TRBD2 (5 bases). Germline assignment: CDR1 KGHSH and CDR2 LQKENI. The CDR3 spans 12 residues. V was pared by 3 bases and J by 5 bases, with 8 bases between. CDR3 bases: TGTGCCAGCTCACCGGCTAGCAACGAGCAGTACTTC. Translation gives CASSPASNEQYF.

The rearrangement joins TRBV2 to TRBJ1-2; D is unclear. This CDR3 has 12 amino acids. Per the germline V gene, CDR1 is SNHLY and CDR2 is FYNNEI. V lost 6 bases and J 7 bases, leaving 12 bases between the germline ends. As DNA, the CDR3 is TGTGCCAGCAGCCCCGGGGTGGGTGGCTACACCTTC. The encoded protein is CASSPGVGGYTF.

The chain joins TRBV5-1 to TRBJ2-7; 10 nucleotides match TRBD1. This CDR3 region has 13 residues. The V segment lost 7 bases and the J segment 6 bases; nucleotides outside the gene matches: 7. In germline, CDR1 is SGHRS, CDR2 YFSETQ. The CDR3 nucleotides are TGCGCCAGCTCCGGGACAGGGGTTGGCGAGCAGTACTTC. Its translation: CASSGTGVGEQYF.

This chain links TRBV19 with TRBJ2-7; 9 bases line up with TRBD2. The junction had 8 bases not matched to a gene; V was cut back by 5 bases and J by 0 bases. This CDR3 spans 16 amino acids. Per the germline V gene, CDR1 is LNHDA and CDR2 is SQIVND (reference sequence). The CDR3 DNA follows: TGTGCCAGTAGTGAGAGGCGGGAGGGGAGCTCCTACGAGCAGTACTTC. Amino acid sequence: CASSERREGSSYEQYF. Drawing the rest from reference TRBV19 and TRBJ2-7, the complete variable domain is DGGITQSPKYLFRKEGQNVTLSCEQNLNHDAMYWYRQDPGQGLRLIYYSQIVNDFQKGDIAEGYSVSREKKESFPLTVTSAQKNPTAFYLCASSERREGSSYEQYFGPGTRLTVT.

This clone has a handful of counts. The gene calls are TRBV2 and TRBJ2-3; TRBD2 matches at 7 bases. The CDR3 totals 14 residues. The ends lost 8 bases at V and 3 bases at J; junction bases unmatched: 8. Germline assignment: CDR1 SNHLY and CDR2 FYNNEI. CDR3 nucleotides: TGTGCCAGCTACAGCGGGGTCCAGACAGATACGCAGTATTTT. It codes for CASYSGVQTDTQYF. Variable domain in full (rest from reference TRBV2 and TRBJ2-3): EPEVTQTPSHQVTQMGQEVILRCVPISNHLYFYWYRQILGQKVEFLVSFYNNEISEKSEIFDDQFSVERPDGSNFTLKIRSTKLEDSAMYFCASYSGVQTDTQYFGPGTRLTVL.

This chain links TRBV30 with TRBJ1-6, with 7 bases matching TRBD1. This CDR3 is 13 amino acids long. In germline, CDR1 is GTSNPN, CDR2 SVGIG (reference sequence). The junction had 3 bases not matched to a gene; V was cut back by 2 bases and J by 8 bases. CDR3 nucleotides: TGTGCCTGGAGTAGAACAGGGGATTCACCCCTCCACTTT. It yields the protein CAWSRTGDSPLHF.

J is TRBJ2-6 and V is TRBV11-1; D not resolved. Germline CDR1 and CDR2: SGHAT and FQDESV (reference sequence). The V end lost 3 bases, the J end lost 4 bases, and 4 bases lay between the germline ends. The CDR3 has 13 residues. The CDR3 protein is CASSFSGANVLTF. Here the CDR3 DNA reads TGTGCCAGCAGCTTTTCAGGGGCCAACGTCCTGACTTTC.

The rearrangement uses TRBV7-2 and TRBJ2-3, with 14 bases that match TRBD2. Germline values: CDR1 SGHTA, CDR2 FQGNSA. V trimming: 5 bases; J trimming: 1 base; junction bases outside the gene matches: 8. The CDR3 is 18 residues long. CDR3 bases: TGTGCCAGCAGCCCGGGGACTAGCGGGGGCCTCCGCACAGATACGCAGTATTTT. Translation gives CASSPGTSGGLRTDTQYF.

The V and J genes are TRBV14 and TRBJ1-2, with D perhaps TRBD1 (6 bases). The germline gives CDR1 SGHDN, CDR2 FVKESK. Trimming left V 1 base short and J 3 bases short, with 12 bases between. The CDR3 contains 15 residues. The CDR3: CASSQVQGSYYGYTF. Here the CDR3 DNA reads TGTGCCAGCAGCCAAGTTCAGGGGTCGTACTATGGCTACACCTTC.

This clone was picked up one time. The chain has TRBV6-5 and TRBJ1-2, with D hard to call. CDR3 length equals 14 residues. The germline gives CDR1 MNHEY, CDR2 SVGAGI. With 2 bases removed from V and 0 bases from J, the gap between germline ends came to 7 bases. CDR3 DNA: TGTGCCAGCAGTTACGACACATCTAACTATGGCTACACCTTC. Protein: CASSYDTSNYGYTF.

The chain recombines TRBV7-3 with TRBJ2-2, with a weak D call TRBD2 (7 bases). The germline CDR1 and CDR2 sequences are SGHTA and FQGTGA. V was cut by 2 bases and J by 5 bases, with 12 bases left in between. CDR3 length equals 15 residues. CDR3 protein: CASSLGGANTGELFF. CDR3 nucleotides: TGTGCCAGCAGCTTAGGGGGGGCCAATACCGGGGAGCTGTTTTTT.

This chain connects TRBV9 to TRBJ2-1; 8 bases align to TRBD1. V was clipped by 0 bases and J by 3 bases; unmatched bases: 2. CDR3 length: 15 amino acids. The germline V gene encodes CDR1 SGDLS and CDR2 YYNGEE. This chain's CDR3 is CASSVEQGDYNEQFF. In DNA form, the CDR3 reads TGTGCCAGCAGCGTAGAACAGGGGGACTACAATGAGCAGTTCTTC.

The V gene is TRBV9, the J gene TRBJ2-5; D unclear. Trimming stripped 4 bases from V and 5 bases from J, with 15 bases between. There are 14 residues in the CDR3. The V gene's germline CDR1 is SGDLS and CDR2 YYNGEE. CDR3 coding DNA: TGTGCCAGCAGCCGAGATTCCGACACGGAGACCCAGTACTTC. It translates to CASSRDSDTETQYF. Full variable domain (outside the CDR3, taken from reference TRBV9 and TRBJ2-5): DSGVTQTPKHLITATGQRVTLRCSPRSGDLSVYWYQQSLDQGLQFLIQYYNGEERAKGNILERFSAQQFPDLHSELNLSSLELGDSALYFCASSRDSDTETQYFGPGTRLLVL.

V gene TRBV6-1 combines with J gene TRBJ1-4, with 8 nucleotides matching TRBD1. The V gene end was trimmed by 8 bases and the J gene end by 7 bases; junction bases not matched to a gene: 9. The V gene's germline CDR1 is MNHNS and CDR2 SASEGT. The CDR3 contains 14 residues. CDR3 nucleotide sequence: TGTGCCAGCGGACAGGGACTACTATCTGAAAAACTGTTTTTT. Amino acid sequence: CASGQGLLSEKLFF.